The entry below describes one T cell receptor beta chain. Its antigen is unidentified. The sample belongs to a study of shared clonotypes between healthy human individuals. Study-level results: What naive subsets generally showed was a larger estimated richness than memory subsets showed. Shared clonotypes across all four donors exceeded non-shared ones in generation probability.

From germline, CDR1 is MNHEY and CDR2 SMNVEV (reference sequence). CDR3 length: 13 residues. The germline V and J ends were trimmed by 4 bases and 4 bases, with 10 bases remaining between them. The deep-level immunoSEQ assay was used. Researchers divided each subset's genomic DNA evenly across several immunoSEQ plates. Profiled with immunoSEQ multiplex PCR; TCRdb holds only in-frame clones, not every one. This table holds approximately 810,000 clones, around 92% found once. Only CD45RO-negative cells positively selected for CCR7 counted as naive CD8 cells, so terminally differentiated effector memory CD45RA+ cells were excluded.

This clonotype was sampled from a man in his thirties or forties in good health. The V gene is TRBV27, the J gene TRBJ2-5; D call uncertain. The source material was naive CD8+ T cells sorted from blood. The CDR3 here is CASSYKLSETQYF. The CDR3 DNA sequence: TGTGCCAGCAGTTATAAACTCTCAGAGACCCAGTACTTC.